Below, 28 T cell receptor beta chains from the same sample are listed, as sequenced in a study of early T cells in non-severe SARS-CoV-2 infection. TCRdb recomputed calls from the 5' RACE reads with MiXCR, one row per CDR3 protein. This table has tens of thousands of distinct CDR3 sequences, 6% to 8.5% appearing once. Source material: whole blood. These TCRs come from an adult who was a healthcare worker with PCR-confirmed SARS-CoV-2 infection or an uninfected control (not recorded which).

This clonotype has at least ten counts. The chain is built from TRBV11-2 and TRBJ2-1, with 7 bases matching TRBD2. The CDR3 has 15 amino acids. CDR1 is SGHAT, CDR2 FQNNGV, per germline. V lost 4 bases and J lost 2; bases outside the gene matches: 5. For the CDR3, the DNA is TGTGCCAGCAGCTACGAGCGGGAACCCTACAATGAGCAGTTCTTC. Translation gives CASSYEREPYNEQFF.

The table lists this clonotype with many counts. The chain employs TRBV28 and TRBJ1-3; 7 nucleotides match TRBD1. Germline loops: CDR1 MDHEN, CDR2 SYDVKM. CDR3 length: 14 residues. J gave up 2 bases and V 5 bases, and 3 bases lay outside the gene matches. CDR3 sequence: CASSPDRAGNTIYF. The DNA of the CDR3 is TGTGCCAGCAGTCCCGACAGGGCTGGAAACACCATATATTTT.

The V gene is TRBV24-1, the J gene TRBJ2-2; 10 bases are a match to TRBD1. The CDR3 extends over 16 amino acids. V shed 3 bases, J shed 2 bases, and the junction held 2 bases outside the gene matches. From germline, CDR1 is KGHDR and CDR2 SFDVKD. The CDR3 DNA reads as TGTGCCACCAGTGATCCGACAGGGGGCAACACCGGGGAGCTGTTTTTT. As protein: CATSDPTGGNTGELFF.

This clonotype turned up a few times. This chain connects TRBV2 to TRBJ1-4, with D tentatively TRBD1 (6 bases). Germline CDR1 is SNHLY and CDR2 is FYNNEI. The CDR3 is 15 residues long. The V end lost 6 bases, the J end lost 3 bases, and 14 bases lay between the germline ends. The CDR3 loop reads CASRDTGTPNEKLFF. The CDR3 DNA is TGTGCCAGCAGGGATACAGGGACTCCTAATGAAAAACTGTTTTTT.

The table lists this clonotype with many counts. The chain has TRBV6-1 and TRBJ2-2; 10 positions agree with TRBD2. Trimming took 7 bases from V and 4 from J; bases not matched to a gene: 3. Germline V gene data show CDR1 as MNHNS and CDR2 as SASEGT. The CDR3 totals 14 residues. CDR3 residues: CASTGLASTGELFF. CDR3 nucleotides: TGTGCCAGCACGGGACTAGCGAGCACCGGGGAGCTGTTTTTT.

This clonotype was counted many times. This chain joins TRBV5-1 and TRBJ2-7; 8 nucleotides agree with TRBD1. V lost 0 bases and J lost 4; bases outside the gene matches: 6. There are 15 residues in the CDR3. Germline-derived CDR1 and CDR2 are SGHRS and YFSETQ. The CDR3 here is CASSLETGGRYEQYF. For the CDR3, the DNA is TGCGCCAGCAGCTTGGAAACAGGGGGAAGGTACGAGCAGTACTTC.

The V and J genes are TRBV19 and TRBJ1-1; D is possibly TRBD1 (5 bases). The CDR3 is 12 amino acids. Germline lookup yields CDR1 LNHDA and CDR2 SQIVND (reference sequence). Between the trimmed V and J ends, which lost 3 bases and 6 bases, there was a span of 8 bases. CDR3 residues: CASSIWGAEAFF. CDR3 DNA: TGTGCCAGTAGTATTTGGGGGGCTGAAGCTTTCTTT.

This clonotype was seen more than once but under ten times. The J gene is TRBJ2-2, the V gene TRBV11-2; D gene ambiguous. In germline, CDR1 is SGHAT, CDR2 FQNNGV. The CDR3 is made up of 11 amino acids. Trimming took off 1 base at V and 7 bases at J, with 1 base between the two ends. The CDR3 here is CASSLVGELFF. The CDR3, as DNA: TGTGCCAGCAGCTTAGTCGGGGAGCTGTTTTTT. Supplemented by reference TRBV11-2 and TRBJ2-2, the full variable domain reads EAGVAQSPRYKIIEKRQSVAFWCNPISGHATLYWYQQILGQGPKLLIQFQNNGVVDDSQLPKDRFSAERLKGVDSTLKIQPAKLEDSAVYLCASSLVGELFFGEGSRLTVL.

This clonotype was seen only a few times. The rearrangement uses TRBV12-1 and TRBJ2-3; TRBD1, the table's D call, lacks a check against the DNA. TRBV12-1 is listed as a pseudogene. The CDR3 runs 17 residues. In DNA, the CDR3 is TGTGCCAGCAGCTTCACCCTAGCGCCCAGCACCACAGATACGCAGTATTTT. This gives the protein CASSFTLAPSTTDTQYF.

At least ten counts were recorded for this clonotype. J is TRBJ2-4 and V is TRBV3-1, with TRBD2 as a possible D gene (5 bases). From germline, CDR1 is LGHDT and CDR2 YNNKEL (reference sequence). The V and J ends lost 4 bases and 7 bases respectively, with 17 bases between them. This CDR3 is 15 amino acids long. Here the CDR3 DNA reads TGTGCCAGCAGCCGATTCCGGGCCCGAGGGAACATTCAGTACTTC. It translates to CASSRFRARGNIQYF.

This clonotype was detected only a few times. This chain uses TRBV20-1 with TRBJ1-1; D not resolved. The germline gives CDR1 DFQATT, CDR2 SNEGSKA (reference sequence). V was clipped by 0 bases and J by 4 bases, with 12 bases between them. This CDR3 has 14 amino acids. CDR3 nucleotides: TGCAGTGCTAGAGATAAGGCCCTGGGCACTGAAGCTTTCTTT. Amino acids: CSARDKALGTEAFF.

This chain links TRBV18 with TRBJ1-1, with 8 bases fitting TRBD1. The CDR3 spans 13 residues. Losses at the gene ends were 3 bases for V and 10 bases for J; bases not matched to a gene: 7. Germline V gene lookup returns CDR1 KGHSH and CDR2 LQKENI. The CDR3 DNA reads as TGTGCCAGCTCACCGGACAGGGTGGTCGGAGCTTTCTTT. Translating it yields CASSPDRVVGAFF.

The sample holds many counts of this clonotype. The chain combines TRBV5-1 with TRBJ2-2, with TRBD2 identical over 7 bases. Germline V gene lookup returns CDR1 SGHRS and CDR2 YFSETQ. This CDR3 spans 15 amino acids. The V and J ends lost 7 bases and 5 bases, in that order; junction bases with no gene match: 11. DNA of the CDR3: TGCGCCAGCGCGGAGAGTAGCGGGTGGACCGGGGAGCTGTTTTTT. Protein product: CASAESSGWTGELFF.

This chain connects TRBV10-3 to TRBJ2-3; the D is unclear. Trimming cost V 4 bases and J 3 bases, with 8 bases left between them. The CDR3 runs 13 residues. Germline V gene sequence: CDR1 ENHRY, CDR2 SYGVKD. The CDR3 spells CAISGVLTDTQYF. CDR3 nucleotides: TGTGCCATCAGTGGGGTCCTGACAGATACGCAGTATTTT.

The CDR3 DNA reads TGTGCCTGGAGTGTACCCGATACGCAGTATTTT. It translates to CAWSVPDTQYF. V usage is TRBV30 and J usage is TRBJ2-3; D not certain. Germline V gene data show CDR1 as GTSNPN and CDR2 as SVGIG (reference sequence). The ends were cut back, 0 bases at V and 6 bases at J, with 4 bases in the middle. The length of the CDR3 is 11 residues.

This clonotype was detected many times. The genes are TRBV12-3 or TRBV12-4 and TRBJ2-7; 7 bases are shared with TRBD2. J gave up 2 bases and V 2 bases, and 3 bases lay outside the gene matches. The CDR3 has 14 residues. In DNA form, the CDR3 reads TGTGCCAGCAGTTTATGGGGGGGAGCCTACGAGCAGTACTTC. This encodes CASSLWGGAYEQYF.

The sample holds many counts of this clonotype. The V and J genes are TRBV21-1 and TRBJ2-2; TRBD1 is the table's D call and was not checked against the DNA. TRBV21-1 is a pseudogene locus. This CDR3 comprises 14 residues. CDR3 amino acids: CASSRRTGAGELFF. In DNA, the CDR3 is TGTGCCAGCAGCCGAAGGACAGGGGCCGGGGAGCTGTTTTTT.

This clonotype occurred many times. The V call is TRBV6-5, the J call TRBJ1-1; D is ambiguous. The CDR3 is made up of 12 amino acids. Germline CDR1 is MNHEY and CDR2 is SVGAGI. The ends were cut back, 2 bases at V and 3 bases at J, with 4 bases in the middle. The CDR3 here is CASSYGDTEAFF. The CDR3 DNA follows: TGTGCCAGCAGTTACGGGGACACTGAAGCTTTCTTT.

This clonotype was observed at least ten times. This chain uses TRBV27 with TRBJ1-5; D gene uncertain. The V gene's germline CDR1 is MNHEY and CDR2 SMNVEV (reference sequence). Trimming removed 0 bases from V and 4 bases from J, with 10 bases in between. The CDR3 is made up of 15 amino acids. The CDR3 reads CASSLSYGPNQPQHF. The CDR3 coding sequence is TGTGCCAGCAGTTTATCGTACGGGCCTAATCAGCCCCAGCATTTT.

This clonotype has just a few counts. One junction end disagrees with the germline gene, perhaps due to a read error. The genes are TRBV12-3 or TRBV12-4 and TRBJ2-5; D remains ambiguous. The CDR3 loop spans 14 amino acids. Here the CDR3 reads CASNLRHLGETQYF. Here the CDR3 DNA reads TGTGCCAGCAATTTAAGGCACCTGGGGGAGACCCAGTACTTC.

This clonotype was detected many times. The chain links TRBV28 to TRBJ2-7; 7 bases are a match to TRBD2. V dropped 5 bases and J dropped 4; count of bases not matched to a gene: 11. Germline V lookup: CDR1 MDHEN, CDR2 SYDVKM. CDR3 length: 15 residues. The DNA of the CDR3 is TGTGCCAGCAGTCCCCTGCTAGCGGAGCGGTACGAGCAGTACTTC. Amino acids: CASSPLLAERYEQYF.

This clonotype was detected ten times or more. The chain links TRBV28 to TRBJ2-7; no firm D call. This CDR3 contains 11 residues. V lost 3 bases and J 5 bases, leaving 5 bases between the germline ends. Per the germline V gene, CDR1 is MDHEN and CDR2 is SYDVKM. CDR3 in amino acids: CASSLGNEQYF. CDR3 in DNA: TGTGCCAGCAGTTTGGGCAACGAGCAGTACTTC.

This clonotype was observed a handful of times. CDR3: CASSLEDRGSNTGELFF. The CDR3 DNA reads TGTGCCAGCAGCTTAGAGGACAGGGGCTCGAACACCGGGGAGCTGTTTTTT. The chain carries TRBV7-6 and TRBJ2-2; 9 bases map to TRBD1. V lost 1 base to trimming and J lost 0 bases; unmatched junction nucleotides: 3. CDR1 is SGHVS and CDR2 is FNYEAQ in the germline V gene. The CDR3 totals 17 residues. The variable domain in full, completed from reference TRBV7-6 and TRBJ2-2, reads GAGVSQSPRYKVTKRGQDVALRCDPISGHVSLYWYRQALGQGPEFLTYFNYEAQQDKSGLPNDRFSAERPEGSISTLTIQRTEQRDSAMYRCASSLEDRGSNTGELFFGEGSRLTVL.

The rearrangement uses TRBV9 and TRBJ2-2, with a possible D match to TRBD2 (6 bases). CDR1 and CDR2 from the germline V gene are SGDLS and YYNGEE. V shed 1 base and J shed 1 base, with 8 bases lying between them. The CDR3 extends over 15 amino acids. The DNA of the CDR3 is TGTGCCAGCAGCGTATTAGCGGAGAACACCGGGGAGCTGTTTTTT. This gives the protein CASSVLAENTGELFF. The variable domain in full, completed from reference TRBV9 and TRBJ2-2, reads DSGVTQTPKHLITATGQRVTLRCSPRSGDLSVYWYQQSLDQGLQFLIQYYNGEERAKGNILERFSAQQFPDLHSELNLSSLELGDSALYFCASSVLAENTGELFFGEGSRLTVL.

V is TRBV5-1 and J is TRBJ2-5; 7 positions match TRBD1. The length of the CDR3 is 16 residues. Unmatched junction bases numbered 9, after V lost 0 bases and J lost 4 bases. Germline V gene sequence: CDR1 SGHRS, CDR2 YFSETQ. CDR3 in amino acids: CASSLEERGRGETQYF. In DNA, the CDR3 is TGCGCCAGCAGCTTGGAGGAGAGGGGGCGAGGAGAGACCCAGTACTTC.

The chain combines TRBV7-6 with TRBJ2-2; tentative D call: TRBD2 (5 bases). The CDR3 is 12 residues long. V dropped 5 bases and J dropped 7 bases, with 8 bases sitting between them. Germline V gives CDR1 SGHVS, CDR2 FNYEAQ. The CDR3 spells CASSKAGGELFF. The DNA of the CDR3 is TGTGCCAGCAGCAAGGCGGGCGGGGAGCTGTTTTTT. Looking up the rest from reference TRBV7-6 and TRBJ2-2 gives the full variable domain: GAGVSQSPRYKVTKRGQDVALRCDPISGHVSLYWYRQALGQGPEFLTYFNYEAQQDKSGLPNDRFSAERPEGSISTLTIQRTEQRDSAMYRCASSKAGGELFFGEGSRLTVL.

There are many counts of this clonotype. This rearrangement joins TRBV12-5 to TRBJ1-3; 7 bases are a match to TRBD1. Trimming cost V 8 bases and J 1 base; bases outside gene matches: 5. This CDR3 has 14 amino acids. CDR1 LGHNT and CDR2 FRNRAP come from the germline V gene. CDR3: CASSAGGSGNTIYF. The DNA of the CDR3 is TGTGCTAGTTCTGCAGGGGGATCTGGAAACACCATATATTTT.

Worth noting for this clonotype: A read error may explain this, as a much larger clone is one base away. The chain has TRBV11-2 and TRBJ2-1; 9 bases align to TRBD1. The J segment lost 10 bases and the V segment lost 5 bases, leaving 9 bases of the junction unmatched. Germline V lookup: CDR1 SGHAT, CDR2 FQNNGV. The CDR3 has 14 amino acids. CDR3 residues: CASSLGQGIKEQFF. The CDR3, as DNA: TGTGCCAGCAGCCTGGGACAGGGAATCAAAGAGCAGTTCTTC.